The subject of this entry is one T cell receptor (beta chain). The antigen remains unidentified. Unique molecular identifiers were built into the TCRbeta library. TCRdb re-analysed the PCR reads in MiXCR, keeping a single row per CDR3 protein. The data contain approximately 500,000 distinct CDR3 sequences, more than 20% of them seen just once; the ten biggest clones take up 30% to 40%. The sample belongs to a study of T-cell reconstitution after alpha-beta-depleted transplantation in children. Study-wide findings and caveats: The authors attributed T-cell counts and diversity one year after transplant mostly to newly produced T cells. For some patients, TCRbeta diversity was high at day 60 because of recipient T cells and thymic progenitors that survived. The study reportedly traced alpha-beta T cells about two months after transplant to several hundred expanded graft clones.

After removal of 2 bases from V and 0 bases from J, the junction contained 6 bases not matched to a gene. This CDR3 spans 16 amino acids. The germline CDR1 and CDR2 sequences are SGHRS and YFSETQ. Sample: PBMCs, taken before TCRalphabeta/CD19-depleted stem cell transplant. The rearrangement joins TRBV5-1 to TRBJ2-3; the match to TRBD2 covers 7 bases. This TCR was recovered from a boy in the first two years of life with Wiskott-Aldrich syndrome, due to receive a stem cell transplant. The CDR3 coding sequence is TGCGCCAGCAGCTTTATTTTTAGCGGGAGCACAGATACGCAGTATTTT. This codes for CASSFIFSGSTDTQYF.